The 8 T cell receptor beta chains presented below share a single source sample, sequenced in a study of blood T cell repertoires in COVID-19. TCRdb's table, derived via immunoSEQ multiplex PCR, lists solely in-frame clones and lacks some. The sample lists roughly 280,000 clones, 89% occurring once. Sequenced sample: PBMCs or T cells enriched from blood (not recorded which). These receptors were obtained from a woman aged 55-70 years who had recovered from COVID-19.

The chain links TRBV28 to TRBJ1-3; the D is unclear. Trimming removed 10 bases from V and 4 bases from J, with 8 bases in between. Germline V gene sequence: CDR1 MDHEN, CDR2 SYDVKM. The length of the CDR3 is 11 residues. The CDR3 region is CAIGEGNTIYF. As DNA, the CDR3 is TGTGCCATCGGGGAGGGAAACACCATATATTTT.

The V and J genes are TRBV9 and TRBJ2-2; D unresolved. Trimming cost V 6 bases and J 5 bases, with 8 bases left between them. The CDR3 contains 12 residues. Germline values: CDR1 SGDLS, CDR2 YYNGEE. The CDR3 loop is CASTRVTGELFF. The CDR3 nucleotides read TGTGCCAGCACAAGAGTTACCGGGGAGCTGTTTTTT.

V usage is TRBV19 and J usage is TRBJ1-1; 7 bases map to TRBD1. This CDR3 is 12 amino acids long. Germline CDR1 and CDR2: LNHDA and SQIVND (reference sequence). V was clipped by 10 bases and J by 1 base; unmatched bases: 3. Here the CDR3 DNA reads TGTGCCACTAACAGGGGGAACACTGAAGCTTTCTTT. This codes for CATNRGNTEAFF.

V gene TRBV18 combines with J gene TRBJ2-3, with a possible D match to TRBD2 (6 bases). Trimming left V 10 bases short and J 5 bases short, with 13 bases between. The CDR3 contains 12 residues. CDR1 KGHSH and CDR2 LQKENI come from the germline V gene. The CDR3 nucleotides read TGTGCCACCCAGTCAGCGGGAGATACGCAGTATTTT. It codes for CATQSAGDTQYF.

J is TRBJ2-6 and V is TRBV6-5; no reliable D call. Trimming left V 8 bases short and J 0 bases short, with 5 bases between. Germline V gives CDR1 MNHEY, CDR2 SVGAGI. The CDR3 contains 13 residues. The CDR3 loop reads CASGHSGANVLTF. The CDR3 DNA sequence: TGTGCCAGCGGGCACTCTGGGGCCAACGTCCTGACTTTC.

This clone was observed once. The chain combines TRBV7-2 with TRBJ2-1; D not certain. This CDR3 spans 12 amino acids. Germline assignment: CDR1 SGHTA and CDR2 FQGNSA. V lost 1 base to trimming and J lost 14 bases, with 12 bases between them. The CDR3 nucleotides are TGTGCCAGCAGCTTAGTATTGGCTAGAGAGTTCTTC. This sequence encodes CASSLVLAREFF.

This chain uses TRBV28 with TRBJ2-1; no firm D call. The CDR3 has 17 amino acids. The V gene lost 2 bases and the J gene lost 6 bases, with 20 bases spanning the gap. Germline values: CDR1 MDHEN, CDR2 SYDVKM. CDR3 coding DNA: TGTGCCAGCAGTTTACGACCTTCGGGTCTTGAGGTCAATGAGCAGTTCTTC. This codes for CASSLRPSGLEVNEQFF. Filled out from reference TRBV28 and TRBJ2-1, the complete variable domain reads DVKVTQSSRYLVKRTGEKVFLECVQDMDHENMFWYRQDPGLGLRLIYFSYDVKMKEKGDIPEGYSVSREKKERFSLILESASTNQTSMYLCASSLRPSGLEVNEQFFGPGTRLTVL.

The V and J genes are TRBV5-1 and TRBJ1-6; a weak D match, TRBD1 (6 bases). Germline V gene sequence: CDR1 SGHRS, CDR2 YFSETQ. The CDR3 runs 14 residues. V lost 0 bases to trimming and J lost 6 bases, with 7 bases between them. For the CDR3, the DNA is TGCGCCAGCAGCTTGGGACAGGTTAATTCACCCCTCCACTTT. Amino acids: CASSLGQVNSPLHF.